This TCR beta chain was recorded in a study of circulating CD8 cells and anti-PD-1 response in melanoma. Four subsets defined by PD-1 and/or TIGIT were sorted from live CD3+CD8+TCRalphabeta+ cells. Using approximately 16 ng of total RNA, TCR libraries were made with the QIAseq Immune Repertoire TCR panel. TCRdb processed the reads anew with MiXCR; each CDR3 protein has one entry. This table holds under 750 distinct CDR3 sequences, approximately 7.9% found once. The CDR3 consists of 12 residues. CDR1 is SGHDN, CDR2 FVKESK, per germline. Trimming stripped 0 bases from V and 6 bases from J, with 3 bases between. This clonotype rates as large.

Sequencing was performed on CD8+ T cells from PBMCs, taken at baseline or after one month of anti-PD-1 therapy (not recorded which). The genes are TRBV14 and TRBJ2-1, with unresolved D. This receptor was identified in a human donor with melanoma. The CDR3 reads CASSQDLNEQFF. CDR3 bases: TGTGCCAGCAGCCAAGATCTCAATGAGCAGTTCTTC.